These 32 T cell receptor beta chains came from one sample sequenced in a study of T cells in Graves' hyperthyroidism and ophthalmopathy. What was amplified from RNA transcripts were TCR beta CDR3 regions. RT-PCR in the first round (using the HTBI primer set) targeted the TCR CDR3. From the multiplex PCR reads, TCRdb called clonotypes with MiXCR, one entry per CDR3 protein. The sample records about 380,000 distinct CDR3 sequences, approximately 15% being singletons. Input material: blood. Receptor source: a woman aged 25 to 45 with Graves' ophthalmopathy.

This clonotype was seen ten or more times. CDR3 loop: CASKTFRGSEQYF. CDR3 nucleotides: TGTGCCAGCAAAACCTTTCGGGGATCCGAGCAGTACTTC. The chain uses TRBV6-1 and TRBJ2-7; TRBD2 is a possible D gene (5 bases). V was clipped by 7 bases and J by 6 bases, with 16 bases between them. The V gene's germline CDR1 is MNHNS and CDR2 SASEGT. The CDR3 spans 13 residues.

Many counts were recorded for this clonotype. V is TRBV7-2 and J is TRBJ1-1; 10 bases map to TRBD1. The trim removed 4 bases at V and 11 bases at J, leaving 7 bases unmatched. This CDR3 has 13 residues. CDR1 SGHTA and CDR2 FQGNSA come from the germline V gene. CDR3: CASSYNRGQGAFF. DNA for the CDR3: TGTGCCAGCAGCTATAACCGGGGACAGGGGGCTTTCTTT.

This clonotype was detected ten times or more. The chain employs TRBV7-9 and TRBJ2-1; D is perhaps TRBD2 (6 bases). CDR1 SEHNR and CDR2 FQNEAQ come from the germline V gene (reference sequence). Deletions cut 8 bases from V and 10 bases from J, with 12 bases between. This CDR3 is 11 amino acids long. Here the CDR3 DNA reads TGTGCCAGCGGGGGGTGGCCGGAGCAGTTCTTC. The encoded protein is CASGGWPEQFF.

This clonotype was seen ten or more times. The V call is TRBV12-3 or TRBV12-4, the J call TRBJ1-4; no firm D call. The CDR3 length is 15 residues. Trimming removed 8 bases at V and 8 bases at J, with 21 bases between. The CDR3 is CASGWTFAGREKLFF. CDR3 in DNA: TGTGCCAGCGGGTGGACCTTCGCGGGGAGAGAAAAACTGTTTTTT.

In its sample, this clonotype was seen many times. The V gene is TRBV30, the J gene TRBJ2-5; no clear D gene. The ends were cut back, 4 bases at V and 0 bases at J, with 9 bases in the middle. Germline CDR1 and CDR2: GTSNPN and SVGIG (reference sequence). The CDR3 runs 13 residues. CDR3 DNA: TGTGCCTGGACCCCGGCAGACCAAGAGACCCAGTACTTC. Translated: CAWTPADQETQYF.

In this sample, this clonotype turned up many times. This sequence joins TRBV5-1 and TRBJ1-1, with 8 bases identical to TRBD1. There are 12 residues in the CDR3. Per the germline V gene, CDR1 is SGHRS and CDR2 is YFSETQ. V dropped 5 bases and J dropped 7; count of bases not matched to a gene: 4. DNA for the CDR3: TGCGCCAGCAGATCCGGACAGGGTGAAGCTTTCTTT. Encoded protein: CASRSGQGEAFF.

This clonotype showed up many times. The chain combines TRBV7-3 with TRBJ2-3; unclear D gene. Trimming took 2 bases from V and 2 from J, leaving 8 bases between them. The germline gives CDR1 SGHTA, CDR2 FQGTGA. This CDR3 region has 14 residues. The CDR3: CASSLLSNTDTQYF. The DNA of the CDR3 is TGTGCCAGCAGCTTACTCTCCAACACAGATACGCAGTATTTT.

This clonotype was recorded at least ten times. The CDR3: CASSHPLEGDTQYF. The CDR3 DNA is TGTGCCAGCAGCCACCCTTTAGAGGGAGATACGCAGTATTTT. The chain carries TRBV4-2 and TRBJ2-3; possibly TRBD2 for D (5 bases). From germline, CDR1 is LGHNA and CDR2 YNFKEQ. V lost 3 bases to trimming and J lost 5 bases, with 12 bases between them. This CDR3 contains 14 residues.

This clonotype was observed many times. A read error may produce the germline difference seen at one junction end. The rearrangement links TRBV2 to TRBJ1-2; the D is unclear. The CDR3 runs 14 residues. Germline-derived CDR1 and CDR2 are SNHLY and FYNNEI. Here the CDR3 reads CASSEEGLNSGYTF. Written as DNA, the CDR3 is TGTGCCAGCAGTGAAGAGGGCCTCAACTCTGGCTACACCTTC. Based on the CDR3 plus reference TRBV2 and TRBJ1-2, the full variable domain is EPEVTQTPSHQVTQMGQEVILRCVPISNHLYFYWYRQILGQKVEFLVSFYNNEISEKSEIFDDQFSVERPDGSNFTLKIRSTKLEDSAMYFCASSEEGLNSGYTFGSGTRLTVV.

The table lists this clonotype with many counts. This chain links TRBV19 with TRBJ1-1, with D possibly matching TRBD1 (6 bases). Trimming took off 8 bases at V and 2 bases at J, with 18 bases between the two ends. CDR1 is LNHDA, CDR2 SQIVND, per germline (reference sequence). This CDR3 has 15 amino acids. The CDR3 is CASQDWGQGNTEAFF. CDR3 sequence (DNA): TGTGCCAGTCAGGATTGGGGGCAGGGAAACACTGAAGCTTTCTTT. The full variable domain, with the rest looked up from reference TRBV19 and TRBJ1-1, is DGGITQSPKYLFRKEGQNVTLSCEQNLNHDAMYWYRQDPGQGLRLIYYSQIVNDFQKGDIAEGYSVSREKKESFPLTVTSAQKNPTAFYLCASQDWGQGNTEAFFGQGTRLTVV.

This clonotype has a count of ten or more. The genes are TRBV10-1 and TRBJ2-2; no clear D gene. Trimming removed 0 bases from V and 5 bases from J, with 4 bases in between. The CDR3 is 13 residues long. CDR1 and CDR2 from the germline V gene are WNHNN and SYGVQD (reference sequence). CDR3 nucleotides: TGCGCCAGCAGTGAGTCGGGTACCGGGGAGCTGTTTTTT. Translating gives CASSESGTGELFF.

This clonotype was seen ten or more times. The rearrangement uses TRBV6-1 and TRBJ1-1; D ambiguous. CDR1 is MNHNS and CDR2 is SASEGT in the germline V gene. The CDR3 is 11 amino acids. V lost 5 bases and J lost 9, with 10 bases in between. This CDR3 reads CASSTGVQAFF. The CDR3 DNA reads as TGTGCCAGCAGTACTGGGGTGCAAGCTTTCTTT.

This clonotype was recorded at least ten times. V is TRBV11-1 and J is TRBJ1-1, with a weak D call TRBD1 (5 bases). Germline loops: CDR1 SGHAT, CDR2 FQDESV (reference sequence). The ends were cut back, 5 bases at V and 8 bases at J, with 12 bases in the middle. The CDR3 loop spans 12 amino acids. In DNA form, the CDR3 reads TGTGCCAGCAGCCTTGACCGACAGGAAGCTTTCTTT. Encoded protein: CASSLDRQEAFF.

This clonotype has a handful of counts. This may come from a read error, since a much larger clone is one base off. The chain carries TRBV2 and TRBJ2-7; a weak D match, TRBD1 (5 bases). The V end lost 6 bases, the J end lost 0 bases, and 15 bases lay between the germline ends. The V gene's germline CDR1 is SNHLY and CDR2 FYNNEI. The CDR3 spans 15 residues. The CDR3 DNA reads TGTGCCAGCAGGAACCCGGACAAGAGCTCCTACGAGCAGTACTTC. It yields the protein CASRNPDKSSYEQYF. The complete variable domain, with remaining parts taken from reference TRBV2 and TRBJ2-7, reads EPEVTQTPSHQVTQMGQEVILRCVPISNHLYFYWYRQILGQKVEFLVSFYNNEISEKSEIFDDQFSVERPDGSNFTLKIRSTKLEDSAMYFCASRNPDKSSYEQYFGPGTRLTVT.

This clonotype was seen many times. The chain is built from TRBV3-1 and TRBJ2-3, with a possible D match to TRBD2 (6 bases). CDR3 length equals 15 residues. The germline CDR1 and CDR2 sequences are LGHDT and YNNKEL (reference sequence). With 1 base removed from V and 4 bases from J, the gap between germline ends came to 12 bases. The CDR3 sequence: CASSQGRAVSDTQYF. The CDR3 DNA sequence: TGTGCCAGCAGCCAAGGGAGGGCTGTATCAGATACGCAGTATTTT.

This clonotype was seen repeatedly, ten times or more. This chain joins TRBV27 and TRBJ2-5; either TRBD1 or TRBD2 may fit D (5 bases each). Looked up from germline, CDR1 is MNHEY and CDR2 is SMNVEV (reference sequence). V lost 6 bases and J lost 5, with 16 bases in between. The CDR3 loop spans 14 amino acids. Here the CDR3 DNA reads TGTGCCAGCAGAAGGGACCAGTTGGGGGAGACCCAGTACTTC. The encoded protein is CASRRDQLGETQYF.

At least ten counts were recorded for this clonotype. The V gene is TRBV7-2, the J gene TRBJ2-1; the D is unclear. This CDR3 spans 16 amino acids. Trimming left V 0 bases short and J 4 bases short, with 13 bases between. The germline V gene has CDR1 SGHTA and CDR2 FQGNSA. The CDR3 coding sequence is TGTGCCAGCAGCTTAGCATTGTCACGAGTTTACAATGAGCAGTTCTTC. Protein product: CASSLALSRVYNEQFF.

This clonotype was counted ten times or more. The chain has TRBV4-1 and TRBJ1-1, with D unclear. Trimming stripped 4 bases from V and 8 bases from J, with 17 bases between. This CDR3 comprises 14 residues. Germline CDR1 is MGHRA and CDR2 is YSYEKL. CDR3 in amino acids: CASSLDTRVREAFF. The CDR3, as DNA: TGCGCCAGCAGCCTCGACACAAGGGTGAGGGAAGCTTTCTTT.

The table lists this clonotype with many counts. The gene calls are TRBV15 and TRBJ2-3; D gene unclear. V was cut by 5 bases and J by 6 bases, with 21 bases left in between. The CDR3 runs to 16 residues. Germline lookup yields CDR1 LNHNV and CDR2 YYDKDF (reference sequence). The CDR3 here is CATSSQTASELDTQYF. DNA of the CDR3: TGTGCCACCAGCTCCCAAACGGCATCCGAGTTGGATACGCAGTATTTT.

This clonotype was seen repeatedly, ten times or more. V gene TRBV6-1 combines with J gene TRBJ2-4; D ambiguous. V shed 2 bases and J shed 7 bases, with 9 bases lying between them. The CDR3 covers 13 residues. The germline gives CDR1 MNHNS, CDR2 SASEGT. The DNA of the CDR3 is TGTGCCAGCAGTGAATCTGGACGGAACATTCAGTACTTC. Translated: CASSESGRNIQYF.

This clonotype was seen many times. For the CDR3, the DNA is TGTGCCAGCAGCTCGATCCAACCGGACATCTCCTACGAGCAGTACTTC. This sequence encodes CASSSIQPDISYEQYF. This rearrangement joins TRBV7-9 to TRBJ2-7; a possible D gene is TRBD1 (5 bases). V was cut by 4 bases and J by 0 bases, with 16 bases left in between. The CDR3 has 16 residues. Per the germline V gene, CDR1 is SEHNR and CDR2 is FQNEAQ (reference sequence). Full variable domain (outside the CDR3, taken from reference TRBV7-9 and TRBJ2-7): DTGVSQNPRHKITKRGQNVTFRCDPISEHNRLYWYRQTLGQGPEFLTYFQNEAQLEKSRLLSDRFSAERPKGSFSTLEIQRTEQGDSAMYLCASSSIQPDISYEQYFGPGTRLTVT.

At least ten counts were recorded for this clonotype. The genes are TRBV28 and TRBJ2-7; D gene uncertain. V was clipped by 3 bases and J by 5 bases, with 20 bases between them. Germline CDR1 and CDR2: MDHEN and SYDVKM. The CDR3 is made up of 16 amino acids. CDR3 sequence (DNA): TGTGCCAGCAGTTTCCCCCTAAACCGGGCCGGCGACGAGCAGTACTTC. It translates to CASSFPLNRAGDEQYF.

This clonotype was found many times. The V and J genes are TRBV20-1 and TRBJ1-1; D gene uncertain. V lost 3 bases to trimming and J lost 1 base, with 15 bases between them. This CDR3 has 15 residues. The V gene's germline CDR1 is DFQATT and CDR2 SNEGSKA (reference sequence). In nucleotides, the CDR3 is TGCAGTGCTAGGGCATCGGGTCTGTCGAACACTGAAGCTTTCTTT. It is translated as CSARASGLSNTEAFF.

At least ten counts were recorded for this clonotype. The genes are TRBV18 and TRBJ1-3; D perhaps matches TRBD1 (5 bases). V dropped 2 bases and J dropped 9 bases, with 17 bases sitting between them. This CDR3 has 15 residues. Germline lookup yields CDR1 KGHSH and CDR2 LQKENI. For the CDR3, the DNA is TGTGCCAGCTCACCAGTCTCCGGGCTTGGGGGCACCATATATTTT. It encodes CASSPVSGLGGTIYF. Supplemented by reference TRBV18 and TRBJ1-3, the full variable domain reads NAGVMQNPRHLVRRRGQEARLRCSPMKGHSHVYWYRQLPEEGLKFMVYLQKENIIDESGMPKERFSAEFPKEGPSILRIQQVVRGDSAAYFCASSPVSGLGGTIYFGEGSWLTVV.

This clonotype was seen more than once but under ten times. The gene calls are TRBV29-1 and TRBJ2-3, with D perhaps matching TRBD1 or TRBD2 (5 bases each). CDR3 length equals 12 residues. With 4 bases removed from V and 6 bases from J, the gap between germline ends came to 11 bases. Germline CDR1 and CDR2: SQVTM and ANQGSEA. CDR3 sequence: CSVVQGDDTQYF. The CDR3 nucleotides are TGCAGCGTTGTACAAGGGGACGATACGCAGTATTTT.

This clonotype was counted at least ten times. The chain uses TRBV3-1 and TRBJ2-2; D may be TRBD1 or TRBD2 (5 bases each). The germline V gene encodes CDR1 LGHDT and CDR2 YNNKEL (reference sequence). V lost 0 bases and J 7 bases, leaving 15 bases between the germline ends. This CDR3 comprises 16 residues. CDR3 nucleotides: TGTGCCAGCAGCCAAGATAGGGTAGGGACCGGCGGGGAGCTGTTTTTT. Translating it yields CASSQDRVGTGGELFF.

This sequence joins TRBV4-1 and TRBJ1-1, with D possibly TRBD1 on 5 matching bases. This CDR3 contains 16 residues. Germline V gene sequence: CDR1 MGHRA, CDR2 YSYEKL. V gave up 3 bases and J gave up 3 bases, with 17 bases separating them. In nucleotides, the CDR3 is TGCGCCAGCAGCCAGGTCGTGGGGGGATCGGACACTGAAGCTTTCTTT. This translates into CASSQVVGGSDTEAFF.

This clonotype has at least ten counts. The chain uses TRBV7-2 and TRBJ1-2; 7 bases fit TRBD1. The germline gives CDR1 SGHTA, CDR2 FQGNSA. V lost 4 bases to trimming and J lost 5 bases; unmatched junction nucleotides: 13. The CDR3 is 16 amino acids. The CDR3, as DNA: TGTGCCAGCAGCTCAATGGAATTGGGGACAGCTTATGGCTACACCTTC. Protein product: CASSSMELGTAYGYTF.

With respect to this clonotype: A much bigger clone sits one base away, suggesting this may be a read error. The rearrangement uses TRBV12-3 or TRBV12-4 and TRBJ1-5; unclear D gene. This CDR3 contains 17 residues. Trimming removed 7 bases from V and 0 bases from J, with 19 bases in between. For the CDR3, the DNA is TGTGCCAGCACCAATAGCCTCACAGATTATAGCAATCAGCCCCAGCATTTT. It is translated as CASTNSLTDYSNQPQHF.

This clonotype appeared many times. The rearrangement joins TRBV3-1 to TRBJ1-5, with D unclear. CDR3 length: 20 residues. Trimming shortened V by 4 bases and J by 2 bases, and 27 bases separated the two germline ends. The germline V gene has CDR1 LGHDT and CDR2 YNNKEL (reference sequence). CDR3 nucleotides: TGTGCCAGCAGCCTCCCAAGGAGACCGAAGATAATACATTGCAATCAGCCCCAGCATTTT. Its translation: CASSLPRRPKIIHCNQPQHF.

As to this clonotype: This may be a read error, as it is one base from a much larger clone. The chain joins TRBV5-1 to TRBJ1-2; 9 positions agree with TRBD1. The length of the CDR3 is 12 residues. CDR1 and CDR2 (germline): SGHRS, YFSETQ. The CDR3 loop reads CASDGQGRGYTF. In DNA form, the CDR3 reads TGTGCCAGTGACGGACAGGGGCGAGGCTACACCTTC.

This clonotype was detected many times. The CDR3 DNA reads as TGTGCCTGGAAGAAGGAGAGCTCCTACGAGCAGTACTTC. Protein product: CAWKKESSYEQYF. This chain connects TRBV30 to TRBJ2-7; D is unresolved. Per the germline V gene, CDR1 is GTSNPN and CDR2 is SVGIG (reference sequence). The CDR3 is 13 amino acids. V gave up 4 bases and J gave up 0 bases, with 10 bases separating them. The variable domain in full, completed from reference TRBV30 and TRBJ2-7, reads SQTIHQWPATLVQPVGSPLSLECTVEGTSNPNLYWYRQAAGRGLQLLFYSVGIGQISSEVPQNLSASRPQDRQFILSSKKLLLSDSGFYLCAWKKESSYEQYFGPGTRLTVT.